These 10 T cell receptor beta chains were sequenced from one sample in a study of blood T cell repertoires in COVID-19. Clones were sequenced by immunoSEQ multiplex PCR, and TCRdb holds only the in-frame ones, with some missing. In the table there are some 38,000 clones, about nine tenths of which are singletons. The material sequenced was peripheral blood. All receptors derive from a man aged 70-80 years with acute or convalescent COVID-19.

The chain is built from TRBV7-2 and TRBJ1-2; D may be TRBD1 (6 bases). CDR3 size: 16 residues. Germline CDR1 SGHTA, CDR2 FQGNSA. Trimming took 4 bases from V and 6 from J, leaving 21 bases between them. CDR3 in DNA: TGTGCCAGCAGCTCACCTATAGGACAGAGAAAAAATGGCTACACCTTC. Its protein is CASSSPIGQRKNGYTF.

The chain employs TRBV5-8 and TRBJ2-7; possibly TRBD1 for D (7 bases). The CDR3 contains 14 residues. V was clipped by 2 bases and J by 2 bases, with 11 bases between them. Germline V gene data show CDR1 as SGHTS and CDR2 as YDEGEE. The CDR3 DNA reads TGTGCCAGCAGCTTTGGAGGGGGCGCCTACGAGCAGTACTTC. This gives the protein CASSFGGGAYEQYF.

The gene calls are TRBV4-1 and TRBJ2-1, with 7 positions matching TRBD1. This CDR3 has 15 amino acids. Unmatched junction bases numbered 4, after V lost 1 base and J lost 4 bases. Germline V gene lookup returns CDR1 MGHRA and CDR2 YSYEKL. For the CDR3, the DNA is TGCGCCAGCAGCCAAGGGACAGGAGATTACAATGAGCAGTTCTTC. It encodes CASSQGTGDYNEQFF.

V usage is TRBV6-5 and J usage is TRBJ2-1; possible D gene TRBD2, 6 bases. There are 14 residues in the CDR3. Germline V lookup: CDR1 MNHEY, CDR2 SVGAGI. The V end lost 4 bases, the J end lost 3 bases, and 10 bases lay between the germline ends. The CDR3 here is CASSSSGGYNEQFF. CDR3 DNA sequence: TGTGCCAGCAGTTCCTCCGGGGGCTACAATGAGCAGTTCTTC.

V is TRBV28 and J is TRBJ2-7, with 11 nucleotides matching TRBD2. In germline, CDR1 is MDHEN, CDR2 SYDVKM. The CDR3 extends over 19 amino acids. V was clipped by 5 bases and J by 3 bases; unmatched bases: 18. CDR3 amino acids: CASSPRTSGPAENHYEQYF. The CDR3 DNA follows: TGTGCCAGCAGTCCAAGGACTAGCGGGCCTGCGGAGAATCACTACGAGCAGTACTTC.

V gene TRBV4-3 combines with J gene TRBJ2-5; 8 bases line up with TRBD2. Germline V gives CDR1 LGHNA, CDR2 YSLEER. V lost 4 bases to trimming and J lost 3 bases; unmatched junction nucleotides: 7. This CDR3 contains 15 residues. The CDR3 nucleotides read TGCGCCAGCAGCCGGGACGGGAGGGCCGAAGAGACCCAGTACTTC. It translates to CASSRDGRAEETQYF.

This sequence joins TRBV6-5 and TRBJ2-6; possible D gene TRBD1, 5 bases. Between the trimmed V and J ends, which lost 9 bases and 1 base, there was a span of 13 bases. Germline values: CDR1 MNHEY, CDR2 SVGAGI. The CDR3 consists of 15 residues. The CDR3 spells CASTPQGSGANVLTF. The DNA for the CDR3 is TGTGCCAGTACCCCGCAGGGATCTGGGGCCAACGTCCTGACTTTC.

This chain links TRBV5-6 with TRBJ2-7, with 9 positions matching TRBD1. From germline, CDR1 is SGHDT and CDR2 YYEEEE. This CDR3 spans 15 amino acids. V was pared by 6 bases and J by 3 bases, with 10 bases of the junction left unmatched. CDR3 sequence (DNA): TGTGCCAGCACCACTTGGGACAGGGTAGACTACGAGCAGTACTTC. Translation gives CASTTWDRVDYEQYF.

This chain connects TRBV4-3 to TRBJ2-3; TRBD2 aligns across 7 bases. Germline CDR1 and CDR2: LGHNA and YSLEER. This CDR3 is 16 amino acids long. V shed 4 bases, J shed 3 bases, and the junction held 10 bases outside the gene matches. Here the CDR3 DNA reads TGCGCCAGCAGCCTCCTAGGACTAGGTTTGACAGATACGCAGTATTTT. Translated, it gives CASSLLGLGLTDTQYF.

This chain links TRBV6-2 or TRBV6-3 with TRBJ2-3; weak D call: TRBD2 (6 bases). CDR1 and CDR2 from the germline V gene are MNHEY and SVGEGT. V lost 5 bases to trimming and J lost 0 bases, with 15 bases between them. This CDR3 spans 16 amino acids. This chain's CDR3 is CASSDRSGGSTDTQYF. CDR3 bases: TGTGCCAGCAGTGACCGTAGCGGAGGGAGCACAGATACGCAGTATTTT.